The 26 T cell receptor beta chains below all came from one sample that was sequenced in a study of blood T cell repertoires in COVID-19 (TCRdb year 2020). Receptor amplification or capture employed the immunoSEQ multiplex PCR assay. What TCRdb holds here is the immuneACCESS table cut down to in-frame rearrangements. Part of the clones is not present; checked against another copy, under half of the missing clones reflect an unresolved V gene, and the others are unexplained. The sample records hundreds of thousands of clones, roughly 90% of which are singletons. The top ten clonotypes cover around 0.97% of the sample. The source material was peripheral blood. All receptors come from a middle-aged woman with COVID-19, enrolled during active disease.

The J gene is TRBJ1-2, the V gene TRBV7-8; 8 bases map to TRBD1. CDR1 and CDR2 (germline): SGHVS, FQNEAQ. This CDR3 has 14 amino acids. V lost 5 bases, J lost 5 bases, and 7 bases stayed unmatched. CDR3 amino acids: CASSIGQGGYGYTF. CDR3 nucleotides: TGTGCCAGCAGCATCGGACAGGGCGGATATGGCTACACCTTC. The variable domain in full, with the rest retrieved from reference TRBV7-8 and TRBJ1-2, is GAGVSQSPRYKVAKRGQDVALRCDPISGHVSLFWYQQALGQGPEFLTYFQNEAQLDKSGLPSDRFFAERPEGSVSTLKIQRTQQEDSAVYLCASSIGQGGYGYTFGSGTRLTVV.

The rearrangement uses TRBV6-5 and TRBJ1-2; the D gene is possibly TRBD1 (5 bases). The CDR3 is made up of 13 amino acids. From germline, CDR1 is MNHEY and CDR2 SVGAGI. V dropped 6 bases and J dropped 4 bases, with 12 bases sitting between them. The CDR3 DNA reads as TGTGCCAGCAGCTCCCCAGGGATCTATGGCTACACCTTC. Its protein product is CASSSPGIYGYTF.

This chain joins TRBV15 and TRBJ2-1; D uncertain. The V end was cut by 4 bases, the J end by 8 bases, with 12 bases between. This CDR3 is built from 13 residues. Germline V CDR1 and CDR2: LNHNV, YYDKDF (reference sequence). CDR3 amino acids: CATSKLTTYEQFF. The CDR3 nucleotides read TGTGCCACCAGCAAACTAACAACCTATGAGCAGTTCTTC.

This chain joins TRBV7-8 and TRBJ1-1; D gene uncertain. The germline V gene encodes CDR1 SGHVS and CDR2 FQNEAQ. The CDR3 runs 13 residues. The V and J ends lost 2 bases and 2 bases respectively, with 6 bases between them. DNA for the CDR3: TGTGCCAGCAGCTTATCTAGTAACACTGAAGCTTTCTTT. Translated: CASSLSSNTEAFF.

Points on this clone: Distinct nucleotide sequences in the sample also encode this CDR3. The chain recombines TRBV9 with TRBJ2-6, with TRBD1 matching 7 bases. Germline V gene sequence: CDR1 SGDLS, CDR2 YYNGEE. CDR3 size: 15 residues. V lost 3 bases and J lost 4; bases outside the gene matches: 4. The CDR3 spells CASSATGAGANVLTF. For the CDR3, the DNA is TGTGCCAGCAGCGCAACAGGGGCCGGGGCCAACGTCCTGACTTTC.

This chain uses TRBV19 with TRBJ1-5; D not certain. The CDR3 covers 18 residues. The germline V gene encodes CDR1 LNHDA and CDR2 SQIVND (reference sequence). V shed 2 bases and J shed 3 bases, with 20 bases lying between them. CDR3 protein: CASSISPLGDFNNQPQHF. DNA of the CDR3: TGTGCCAGTAGTATAAGCCCCCTGGGCGATTTCAACAATCAGCCCCAGCATTTT.

This clone showed up just once. This chain links TRBV27 with TRBJ2-7; D possibly corresponds to TRBD1 (6 bases). CDR1 MNHEY and CDR2 SMNVEV come from the germline V gene (reference sequence). Trimming removed 2 bases at V and 1 base at J, with 12 bases between. The CDR3 spans 15 residues. CDR3 nucleotide sequence: TGTGCCAGCAGTTTAACAGGGAACCCATCCTACGAGCAGTACTTC. This sequence encodes CASSLTGNPSYEQYF.

The V and J genes are TRBV19 and TRBJ2-2, with 8 bases lining up with TRBD1. Unmatched junction bases numbered 4, after V lost 3 bases and J lost 1 base. Germline CDR1 and CDR2: LNHDA and SQIVND (reference sequence). The CDR3 extends over 16 amino acids. CDR3 region: CASSIFGQGNTGELFF. CDR3 bases: TGTGCCAGTAGTATTTTCGGACAGGGGAACACCGGGGAGCTGTTTTTT.

Written as DNA, the CDR3 is TGTGCCAGCAGGATTCTAGCCGGGTTCCGTTTCGAGCAGTTCTTC. It yields the protein CASRILAGFRFEQFF. The rearrangement uses TRBV7-3 and TRBJ2-1; D is perhaps TRBD2 (5 bases). This CDR3 is 15 amino acids long. The V end was cut by 6 bases, the J end by 10 bases, with 22 bases between. Germline CDR1 is SGHTA and CDR2 is FQGTGA.

The CDR3 protein is CASSLPRQKYTHTEAFF. CDR3 nucleotide sequence: TGTGCCAGCAGTTTGCCTAGACAGAAGTACACCCACACTGAAGCTTTCTTT. The chain uses TRBV28 and TRBJ1-1, with a weak D call TRBD1 (5 bases). CDR1 and CDR2 from the germline V gene are MDHEN and SYDVKM. Trimming left V 3 bases short and J 3 bases short, with 20 bases between. CDR3 size: 17 residues.

The chain uses TRBV11-2 and TRBJ1-4; the match to TRBD1 covers 10 bases. In germline, CDR1 is SGHAT, CDR2 FQNNGV. This CDR3 comprises 16 residues. With V trimmed by 4 bases and J by 3 bases, 5 bases remained unmatched. In DNA, the CDR3 is TGTGCCAGCAGCTCGGGACAGGGGCCGGCTAATGAAAAACTGTTTTTT. It codes for CASSSGQGPANEKLFF.

In its sample, this clone was seen a few times. The same CDR3 arises from other DNA sequences in this sample as well. The chain is built from TRBV29-1 and TRBJ1-5, with D hard to call. Between the trimmed V and J ends, which lost 2 bases and 4 bases, there was a span of 9 bases. CDR1 and CDR2 from the germline V gene are SQVTM and ANQGSEA. The CDR3 runs to 13 residues. DNA of the CDR3: TGCAGCGTTGAAACGGGAGTTAATCAGCCCCAGCATTTT. Translating gives CSVETGVNQPQHF.

The V gene is TRBV3-1 (or the pseudogene TRBV3-2), the J gene TRBJ2-6; the match to TRBD1 covers 7 bases. CDR3 length equals 14 residues. V lost 3 bases and J lost 8; bases outside the gene matches: 4. Per germline, CDR1 LGHDT and CDR2 YNNKEL (reference sequence). This chain's CDR3 is CASSHQGESNVLTF. The CDR3 nucleotides read TGTGCCAGCAGCCATCAGGGGGAATCCAACGTCCTGACTTTC.

The chain links TRBV5-1 to TRBJ1-3; 10 nucleotides line up with TRBD1. Germline assignment: CDR1 SGHRS and CDR2 YFSETQ. Unmatched junction bases numbered 14, after V lost 4 bases and J lost 4 bases. There are 18 residues in the CDR3. As DNA, the CDR3 is TGCGCCAGCAGCCTTAAGGAGACAGGGGGCGCAGGAGGAAACACCATATATTTT. This gives the protein CASSLKETGGAGGNTIYF.

The chain carries TRBV11-2 and TRBJ1-1; TRBD1 matches 7 bases. V shed 5 bases and J 4 bases; nucleotides not matched to a gene: 7. This CDR3 comprises 14 residues. CDR1 and CDR2 (germline): SGHAT, FQNNGV. The CDR3 sequence is CASSPRTGVTEAFF. Here the CDR3 DNA reads TGTGCCAGCAGCCCGAGGACAGGCGTCACTGAAGCTTTCTTT.

The chain couples TRBV6-5 to TRBJ2-5; 7 nucleotides match TRBD1. CDR3 size: 15 residues. The V segment lost 5 bases and the J segment 1 base; nucleotides outside the gene matches: 7. The germline V gene has CDR1 MNHEY and CDR2 SVGAGI. CDR3 amino acids: CASSQPGTAQETQYF. DNA of the CDR3: TGTGCCAGCAGTCAACCCGGGACAGCCCAAGAGACCCAGTACTTC.

In regard to this clone: Here the CDR3 omits its conserved ending phenylalanine or tryptophan, so a read error is the likely source. Because the CDR3's place on the DNA is in doubt, the DNA is left out and the CDR3 is given as listed by TCRdb. This rearrangement joins TRBV6-5 to TRBJ1-1; the table assigns TRBD1, which was not confirmed against the DNA. Germline V gene sequence: CDR1 MNHEY, CDR2 SVGAGI. The length of the CDR3 is 13 amino acids, counting both ends. The CDR3 here is CASSYSADRDILL.

This clone was seen only a few times. The CDR3: CAWNLGVAGVYEQYF. Written as DNA, the CDR3 is TGTGCCTGGAACTTAGGGGTAGCGGGAGTGTACGAGCAGTACTTC. The chain employs TRBV30 and TRBJ2-7, with 9 bases aligning to TRBD2. Germline V CDR1 and CDR2: GTSNPN, SVGIG (reference sequence). The CDR3 length is 15 residues. J lost 4 bases, V lost 4 bases, and 11 bases had no gene match.

V usage is TRBV28 and J usage is TRBJ2-7, with 13 bases fitting TRBD2. This CDR3 contains 16 residues. Trimming removed 6 bases from V and 7 bases from J; junction bases left unmatched: 12. In germline, CDR1 is MDHEN, CDR2 SYDVKM. Here the CDR3 reads CASSWTSGGPGGEQYF. DNA for the CDR3: TGTGCCAGCAGCTGGACTAGCGGGGGCCCTGGTGGGGAGCAGTACTTC.

J is TRBJ2-5 and V is TRBV29-1, with 8 bases that match TRBD2. The CDR3 has 13 residues. V gave up 5 bases and J gave up 1 base; unmatched junction bases: 3. Germline V gene sequence: CDR1 SQVTM, CDR2 ANQGSEA. CDR3 DNA sequence: TGCAGCGTTCAACTAGCGGTCCAAGAGACCCAGTACTTC. This codes for CSVQLAVQETQYF.

The chain combines TRBV7-9 with TRBJ2-7; 9 positions agree with TRBD1. Germline loops: CDR1 SEHNR, CDR2 FQNEAQ (reference sequence). This CDR3 is 15 amino acids long. V was pared by 3 bases and J by 7 bases, with 10 bases of the junction left unmatched. The CDR3 spells CASSFGTGIVGEQYF. The CDR3 coding sequence is TGTGCCAGCAGCTTTGGGACAGGGATAGTGGGAGAGCAGTACTTC.

This clone was seen a single time. This chain links TRBV5-1 with TRBJ2-3; the D gene is possibly TRBD2 (6 bases). This CDR3 has 15 residues. Germline CDR1 is SGHRS and CDR2 is YFSETQ. The V end was cut by 2 bases, the J end by 0 bases, with 10 bases between. The CDR3 bases are TGCGCCAGCAGCTTTGAGCGGGCTAGCACAGATACGCAGTATTTT. This gives the protein CASSFERASTDTQYF.

The rearrangement uses TRBV7-9 and TRBJ2-1, with TRBD2 matching 9 bases. The length of the CDR3 is 15 residues. V was clipped by 4 bases and J by 5 bases; unmatched bases: 6. The germline V gene encodes CDR1 SEHNR and CDR2 FQNEAQ (reference sequence). The CDR3 spells CASSSKREVDNEQFF. In nucleotides, the CDR3 is TGTGCCAGCAGCTCGAAGCGGGAGGTAGACAATGAGCAGTTCTTC.

The rearrangement joins TRBV10-3 to TRBJ1-1, with a possible D match to TRBD1 (6 bases). This CDR3 region has 15 residues. CDR1 and CDR2 from the germline V gene are ENHRY and SYGVKD. V was clipped by 6 bases and J by 4 bases, with 18 bases between them. DNA for the CDR3: TGTGCCATCAGGGAGAACAGGGCGTCGAGCACTGAAGCTTTCTTT. The encoded protein is CAIRENRASSTEAFF.

The table lists this clone with a count of one. V gene TRBV20-1 combines with J gene TRBJ1-1, with no clear D. Trimming removed 3 bases at V and 3 bases at J, with 14 bases between. The CDR3 extends over 14 amino acids. Per the germline V gene, CDR1 is DFQATT and CDR2 is SNEGSKA (reference sequence). CDR3 region: CSASKSPGDTEAFF. CDR3 sequence (DNA): TGCAGTGCTAGTAAGAGTCCGGGAGACACTGAAGCTTTCTTT.

This clone appeared a few times. This chain links TRBV6-5 with TRBJ1-1; no firm D call. CDR3 size: 12 residues. CDR1 and CDR2 from the germline V gene are MNHEY and SVGAGI. Trimming pared 5 bases from V and 12 bases from J, leaving 16 bases between. The CDR3 region has the DNA TGTGCCAGCAGTAGGACGGGGTCCGGGACTTTCTTT. Translation: CASSRTGSGTFF.